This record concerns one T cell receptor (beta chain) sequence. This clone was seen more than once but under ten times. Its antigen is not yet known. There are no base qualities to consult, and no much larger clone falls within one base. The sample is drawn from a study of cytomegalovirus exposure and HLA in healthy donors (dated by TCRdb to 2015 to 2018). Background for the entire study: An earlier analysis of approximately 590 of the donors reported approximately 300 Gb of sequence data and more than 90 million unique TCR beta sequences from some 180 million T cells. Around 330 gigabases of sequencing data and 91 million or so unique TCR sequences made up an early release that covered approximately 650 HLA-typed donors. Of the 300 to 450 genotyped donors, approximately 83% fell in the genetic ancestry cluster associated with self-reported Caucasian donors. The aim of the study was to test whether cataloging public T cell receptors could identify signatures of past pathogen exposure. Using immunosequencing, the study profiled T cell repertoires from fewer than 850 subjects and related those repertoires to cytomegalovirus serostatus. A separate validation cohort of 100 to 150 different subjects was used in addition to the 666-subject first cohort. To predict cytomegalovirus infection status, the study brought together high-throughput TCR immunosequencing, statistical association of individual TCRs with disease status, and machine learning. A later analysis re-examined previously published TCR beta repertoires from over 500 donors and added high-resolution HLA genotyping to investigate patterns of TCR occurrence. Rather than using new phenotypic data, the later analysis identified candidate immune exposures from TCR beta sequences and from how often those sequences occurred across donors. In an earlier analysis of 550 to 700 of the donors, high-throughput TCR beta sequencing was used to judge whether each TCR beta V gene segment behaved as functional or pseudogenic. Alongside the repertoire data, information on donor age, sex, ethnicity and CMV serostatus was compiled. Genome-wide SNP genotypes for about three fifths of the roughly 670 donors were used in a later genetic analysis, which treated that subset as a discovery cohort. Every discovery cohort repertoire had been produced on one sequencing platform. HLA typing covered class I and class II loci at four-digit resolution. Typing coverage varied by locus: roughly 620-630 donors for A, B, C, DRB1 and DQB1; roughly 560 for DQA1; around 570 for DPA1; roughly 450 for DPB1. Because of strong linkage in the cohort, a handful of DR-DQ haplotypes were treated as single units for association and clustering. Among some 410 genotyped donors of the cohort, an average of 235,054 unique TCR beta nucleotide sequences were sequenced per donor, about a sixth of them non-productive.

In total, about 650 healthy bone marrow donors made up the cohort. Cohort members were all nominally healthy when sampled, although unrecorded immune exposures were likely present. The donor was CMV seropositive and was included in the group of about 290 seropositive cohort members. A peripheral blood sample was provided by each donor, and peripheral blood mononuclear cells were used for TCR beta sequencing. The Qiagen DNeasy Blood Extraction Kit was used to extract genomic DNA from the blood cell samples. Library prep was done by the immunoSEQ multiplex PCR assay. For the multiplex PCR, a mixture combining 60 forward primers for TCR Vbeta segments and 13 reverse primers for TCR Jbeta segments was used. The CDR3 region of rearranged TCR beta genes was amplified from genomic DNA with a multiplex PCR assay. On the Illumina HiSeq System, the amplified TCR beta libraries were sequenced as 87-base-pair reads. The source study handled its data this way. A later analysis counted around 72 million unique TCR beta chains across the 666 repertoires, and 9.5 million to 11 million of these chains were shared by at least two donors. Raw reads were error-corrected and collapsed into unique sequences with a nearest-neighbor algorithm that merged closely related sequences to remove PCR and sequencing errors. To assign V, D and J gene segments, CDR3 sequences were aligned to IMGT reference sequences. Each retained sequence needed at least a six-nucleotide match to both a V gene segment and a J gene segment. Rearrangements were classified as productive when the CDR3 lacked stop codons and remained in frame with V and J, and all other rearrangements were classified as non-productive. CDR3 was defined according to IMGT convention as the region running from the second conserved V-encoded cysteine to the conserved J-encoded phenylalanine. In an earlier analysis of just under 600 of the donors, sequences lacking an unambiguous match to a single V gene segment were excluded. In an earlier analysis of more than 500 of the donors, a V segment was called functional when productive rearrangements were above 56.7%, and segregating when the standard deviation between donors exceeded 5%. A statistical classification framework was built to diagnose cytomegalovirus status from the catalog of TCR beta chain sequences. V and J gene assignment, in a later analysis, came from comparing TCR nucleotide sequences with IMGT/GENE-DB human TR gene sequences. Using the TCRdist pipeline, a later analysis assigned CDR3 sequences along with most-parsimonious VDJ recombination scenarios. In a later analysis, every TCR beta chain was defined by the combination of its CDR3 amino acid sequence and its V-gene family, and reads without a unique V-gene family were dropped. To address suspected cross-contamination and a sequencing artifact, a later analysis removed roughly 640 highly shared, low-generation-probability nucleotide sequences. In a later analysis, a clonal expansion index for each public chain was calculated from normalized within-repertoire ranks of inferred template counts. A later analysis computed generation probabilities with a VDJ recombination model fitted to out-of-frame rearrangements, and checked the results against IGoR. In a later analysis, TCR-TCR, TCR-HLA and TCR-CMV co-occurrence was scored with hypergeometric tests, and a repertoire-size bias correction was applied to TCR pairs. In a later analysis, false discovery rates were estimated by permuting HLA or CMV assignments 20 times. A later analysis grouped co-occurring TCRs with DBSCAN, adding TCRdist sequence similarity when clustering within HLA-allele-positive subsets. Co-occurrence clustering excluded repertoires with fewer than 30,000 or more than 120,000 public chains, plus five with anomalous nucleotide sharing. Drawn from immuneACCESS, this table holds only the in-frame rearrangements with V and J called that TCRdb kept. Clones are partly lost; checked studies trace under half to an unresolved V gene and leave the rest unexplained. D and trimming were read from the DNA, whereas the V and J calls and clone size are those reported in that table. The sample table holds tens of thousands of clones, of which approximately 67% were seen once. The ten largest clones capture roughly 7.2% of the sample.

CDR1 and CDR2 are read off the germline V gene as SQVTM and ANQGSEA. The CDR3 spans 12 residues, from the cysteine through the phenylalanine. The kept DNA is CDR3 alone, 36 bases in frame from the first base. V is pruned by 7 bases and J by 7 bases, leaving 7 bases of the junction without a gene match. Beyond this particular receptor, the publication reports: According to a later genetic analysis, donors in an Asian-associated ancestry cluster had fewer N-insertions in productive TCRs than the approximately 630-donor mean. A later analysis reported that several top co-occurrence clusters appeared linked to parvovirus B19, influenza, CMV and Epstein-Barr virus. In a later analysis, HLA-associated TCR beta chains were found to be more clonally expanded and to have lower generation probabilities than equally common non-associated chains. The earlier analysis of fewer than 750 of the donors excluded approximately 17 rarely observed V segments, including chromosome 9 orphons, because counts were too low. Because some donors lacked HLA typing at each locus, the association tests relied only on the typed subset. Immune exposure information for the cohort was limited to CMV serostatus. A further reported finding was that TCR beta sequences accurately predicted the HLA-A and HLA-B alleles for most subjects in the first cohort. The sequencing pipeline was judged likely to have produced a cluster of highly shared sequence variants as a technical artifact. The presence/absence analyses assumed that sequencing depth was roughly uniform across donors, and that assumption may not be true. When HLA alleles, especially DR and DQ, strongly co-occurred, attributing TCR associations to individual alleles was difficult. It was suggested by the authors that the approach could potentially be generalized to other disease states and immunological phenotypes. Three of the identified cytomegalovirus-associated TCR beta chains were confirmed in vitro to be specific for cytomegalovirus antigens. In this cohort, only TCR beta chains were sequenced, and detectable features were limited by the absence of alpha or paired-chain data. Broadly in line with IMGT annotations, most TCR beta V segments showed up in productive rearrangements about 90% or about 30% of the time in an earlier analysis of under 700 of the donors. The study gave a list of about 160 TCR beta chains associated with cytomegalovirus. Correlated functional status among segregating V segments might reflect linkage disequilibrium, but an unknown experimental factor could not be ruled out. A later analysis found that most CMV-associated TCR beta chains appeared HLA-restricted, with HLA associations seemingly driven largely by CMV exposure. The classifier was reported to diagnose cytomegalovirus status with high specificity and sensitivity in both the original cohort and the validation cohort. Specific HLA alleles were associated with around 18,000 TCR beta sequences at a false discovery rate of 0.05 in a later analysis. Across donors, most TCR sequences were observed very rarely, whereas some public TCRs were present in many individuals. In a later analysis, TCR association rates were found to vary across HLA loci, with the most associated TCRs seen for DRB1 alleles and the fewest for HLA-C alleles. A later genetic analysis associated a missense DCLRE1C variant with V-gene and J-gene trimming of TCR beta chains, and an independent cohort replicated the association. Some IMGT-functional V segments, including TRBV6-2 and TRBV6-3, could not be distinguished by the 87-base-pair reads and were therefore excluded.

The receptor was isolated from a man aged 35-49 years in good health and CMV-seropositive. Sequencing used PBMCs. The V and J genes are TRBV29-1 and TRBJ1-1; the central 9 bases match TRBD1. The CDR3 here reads CSGGTGTGEAFF. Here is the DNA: TGCAGCGGAGGGACAGGGACGGGTGAAGCTTTCTTT.